Presented here are 14 T cell receptor beta chains from one specimen sequenced in a study of OX40 agonist ivuxolimab in advanced cancers. Sequencing was performed with immunoSEQ multiplex PCR; in TCRdb, only in-frame clones are kept and a portion is missing. The sample has some 74,000 clones; approximately 83% are singletons. Material: CD4+ or CD8+ T cells sorted from blood, obtained in a trial of the OX40 agonist ivuxolimab. The receptor source for this set is an adult with an advanced solid tumor such as melanoma, head and neck, liver or kidney cancer.

This clone showed up just once. CDR3 loop: CASSPGGSNSPLHF. CDR3 nucleotides: TGTGCCAGCTCACCAGGGGGGAGTAATTCACCCCTCCACTTT. The V and J genes are TRBV18 and TRBJ1-6; possible D gene TRBD1, 5 bases. CDR3 length: 14 residues. Trimming stripped 2 bases from V and 6 bases from J, with 8 bases between. Germline V CDR1 and CDR2: KGHSH, LQKENI.

J is TRBJ2-1 and V is TRBV10-3; 9 nucleotides match TRBD2. In germline, CDR1 is ENHRY, CDR2 SYGVKD. V shed 6 bases and J 3 bases; nucleotides not matched to a gene: 6. The CDR3 spans 15 residues. CDR3 nucleotides: TGTGCCATCAGCGGATATAGCGGGGGCTACAATGAGCAGTTCTTC. Encoded protein: CAISGYSGGYNEQFF.

CDR3 in amino acids: CASSPRGQGSNSPLHF. CDR3 bases: TGTGCCAGCAGCCCACGGGGACAGGGAAGTAATTCACCCCTCCACTTT. V gene TRBV5-4 combines with J gene TRBJ1-6, with TRBD1 matching 9 bases. Germline loops: CDR1 SGHNT, CDR2 YYREEE (reference sequence). This CDR3 has 16 amino acids. With V trimmed by 4 bases and J by 6 bases, 8 bases remained unmatched.

This rearrangement joins TRBV29-1 to TRBJ1-1; 7 positions match TRBD1. Trimming cost V 5 bases and J 5 bases; bases outside gene matches: 5. The CDR3 sequence is 12 residues long. Per the germline V gene, CDR1 is SQVTM and CDR2 is ANQGSEA. The CDR3 protein is CSVRTGGTEAFF. The CDR3 nucleotides are TGCAGCGTTAGGACAGGAGGAACTGAAGCTTTCTTT.

V and J are TRBV6-5 and TRBJ1-4; D unresolved. Germline lookup yields CDR1 MNHEY and CDR2 SVGAGI. V shed 2 bases and J shed 8 bases, with 12 bases lying between them. The CDR3 covers 14 residues. CDR3: CASSYEPSREKLFF. DNA of the CDR3: TGTGCCAGCAGTTACGAGCCAAGTAGGGAAAAACTGTTTTTT.

The table lists this clone with a few counts. The chain recombines TRBV27 with TRBJ1-5, with D unclear. V was cut by 0 bases and J by 5 bases, with 5 bases left in between. The CDR3 runs 13 residues. Germline assignment: CDR1 MNHEY and CDR2 SMNVEV (reference sequence). The CDR3 DNA reads TGTGCCAGCAGTTTATCGCTATATCAGCCCCAGCATTTT. It encodes CASSLSLYQPQHF.

This rearrangement joins TRBV7-2 to TRBJ1-2; no clear D gene. CDR1 and CDR2 from the germline V gene are SGHTA and FQGNSA. V lost 5 bases and J lost 4, with 11 bases in between. This CDR3 is built from 13 residues. CDR3 loop: CASSPDGFYGYTF. CDR3 DNA: TGTGCCAGCAGCCCCGACGGGTTCTATGGCTACACCTTC.

The gene calls are TRBV6-6 and TRBJ2-5; D is perhaps TRBD1 or TRBD2 (5 bases each). The V and J ends lost 8 bases and 1 base respectively, with 11 bases between them. CDR3 size: 13 residues. Looked up from germline, CDR1 is MNHNY and CDR2 is SVGAGI (reference sequence). The CDR3 DNA reads as TGTGCCAGCGCGGTCGGGGCCCAAGAGACCCAGTACTTC. Its translation is CASAVGAQETQYF.

V is TRBV5-5 and J is TRBJ1-1, with D perhaps TRBD1 (5 bases). Deletions cut 0 bases from V and 2 bases from J, with 8 bases between. The CDR3 consists of 14 residues. Germline-derived CDR1 and CDR2 are SGHKS and YYEKEE (reference sequence). The CDR3 spells CASSLGDVNTEAFF. As DNA, the CDR3 is TGTGCCAGCAGCTTGGGGGACGTTAACACTGAAGCTTTCTTT.

This clone was seen just once. This rearrangement joins TRBV30 to TRBJ2-3; the D gene is possibly TRBD2 (5 bases). Germline V gene sequence: CDR1 GTSNPN, CDR2 SVGIG (reference sequence). The V gene lost 2 bases and the J gene lost 1 base, with 10 bases spanning the gap. The length of the CDR3 is 14 residues. The CDR3 nucleotides read TGTGCCTGGAGTCCCCCCGGGGGCACAGATACGCAGTATTTT. Translated: CAWSPPGGTDTQYF.

The genes are TRBV28 and TRBJ1-1; D may be TRBD1 (5 bases). V lost 6 bases, J lost 7 bases, and 21 bases lay in between. The CDR3 has 15 residues. Germline V gives CDR1 MDHEN, CDR2 SYDVKM. CDR3 in amino acids: CASSPSREPTIEAFF. CDR3 nucleotide sequence: TGTGCCAGCAGCCCGAGCAGGGAACCAACCATTGAAGCTTTCTTT.

J is TRBJ2-7 and V is TRBV28; D call uncertain. The germline V gene encodes CDR1 MDHEN and CDR2 SYDVKM. This CDR3 is 12 amino acids long. Trimming stripped 2 bases from V and 3 bases from J, with 5 bases between. CDR3 sequence: CASSLHVYEQYF. CDR3 coding DNA: TGTGCCAGCAGTTTACACGTCTACGAGCAGTACTTC.

V and J are TRBV10-3 and TRBJ2-7; TRBD1 aligns across 9 bases. V lost 10 bases, J lost 5 bases, and 9 bases stayed unmatched. Germline V gene sequence: CDR1 ENHRY, CDR2 SYGVKD. CDR3 size: 13 residues. As DNA, the CDR3 is TGTGCCACTTCCGGGACAGGGTACAACGAGCAGTACTTC. Translating gives CATSGTGYNEQYF.

This sequence joins TRBV28 and TRBJ1-3; possible D gene TRBD1, 5 bases. Germline CDR1 and CDR2: MDHEN and SYDVKM. Trimming left V 6 bases short and J 6 bases short, with 24 bases between. The CDR3 has 17 residues. For the CDR3, the DNA is TGTGCCAGCAGATCCCGACAGATCTCTCTTGCTGAAAACACCATATATTTT. Translating gives CASRSRQISLAENTIYF.